The 30 T cell receptor beta chains below come from one sample, sequenced in a study of blood T cells in healthy people across ages. The second PCR ran roughly 6 to 12 cycles with a sample-barcoded 5' primer and J-beta primers. TCRdb re-derived calls from the 5' RACE reads in MiXCR, one entry per CDR3 protein. The sample records over 1.5 million distinct CDR3 sequences, less than 50% being singletons. The sample taken for sequencing was blood. The source of these receptors is a woman between 40 and 50 years old in good health.

The chain combines TRBV29-1 with TRBJ1-2; D might be TRBD1 (5 bases). The CDR3 covers 15 residues. Trimming shortened V by 4 bases and J by 1 base, and 16 bases separated the two germline ends. Germline V gene sequence: CDR1 SQVTM, CDR2 ANQGSEA. The CDR3 DNA reads as TGCAGCGTTGTACTCCGGGACGGGAGTAACTATGGCTACACCTTC. Translation: CSVVLRDGSNYGYTF.

The chain employs TRBV13 and TRBJ2-7, with a tentative D call TRBD2 (5 bases). CDR1 PRHDT and CDR2 FYEKMQ come from the germline V gene (reference sequence). The V gene lost 5 bases and the J gene lost 5 bases, with 13 bases spanning the gap. This CDR3 has 13 residues. The CDR3 region is CASSPPDGDEQYF. The CDR3 region has the DNA TGTGCCAGCAGCCCCCCGGACGGGGACGAGCAGTACTTC. Complete variable domain (other parts from reference TRBV13 and TRBJ2-7): AAGVIQSPRHLIKEKRETATLKCYPIPRHDTVYWYQQGPGQDPQFLISFYEKMQSDKGSIPDRFSAQQFSDYHSELNMSSLELGDSALYFCASSPPDGDEQYFGPGTRLTVT.

The chain joins TRBV7-6 to TRBJ2-4; D is undetermined. The CDR3 consists of 16 residues. Trimming stripped 0 bases from V and 13 bases from J, with 22 bases between. Germline V lookup: CDR1 SGHVS, CDR2 FNYEAQ. CDR3 DNA sequence: TGTGCCAGCAGCTTAGCGCGGATCCAGGCTACGAATGAGCAGTACTTC. It yields the protein CASSLARIQATNEQYF.

In DNA, the CDR3 is TGTGCCAGCAGCACCCCTTCTACTCTCTCCTACAATGAGCAGTTCTTC. Protein sequence: CASSTPSTLSYNEQFF. The rearrangement joins TRBV7-2 to TRBJ2-1; no clear D. V was trimmed by 5 bases and J by 0 bases, leaving 14 bases between them. Germline V gene sequence: CDR1 SGHTA, CDR2 FQGNSA. The CDR3 has 16 amino acids.

The chain couples TRBV12-3 or TRBV12-4 to TRBJ2-1, with D possibly TRBD1 on 5 matching bases. This CDR3 has 15 residues. V lost 3 bases and J lost 5, with 14 bases in between. DNA of the CDR3: TGTGCCAGCAGTTTCGCCAGGGCTCGGGACAATGAGCAGTTCTTC. The encoded protein is CASSFARARDNEQFF.

The chain's CDR3 is CASSQDGTGSNEQFF. The CDR3 bases are TGCGCCAGCAGCCAAGATGGGACAGGCTCCAATGAGCAGTTCTTC. The chain employs TRBV4-3 and TRBJ2-1, with 8 bases aligning to TRBD1. V shed 0 bases and J 6 bases; nucleotides not matched to a gene: 4. Looked up from germline, CDR1 is LGHNA and CDR2 is YSLEER. The CDR3 runs 15 residues.

CDR3 sequence: CASSLRDRGQSRGYTF. In nucleotides, the CDR3 is TGTGCCAGCAGCTTAAGGGACAGGGGGCAAAGTAGGGGCTACACCTTC. The rearrangement uses TRBV7-2 and TRBJ1-2; TRBD1 aligns across 12 bases. The CDR3 loop spans 16 amino acids. CDR1 is SGHTA, CDR2 FQGNSA, per germline. Trimming at V came to 2 bases and at J to 8 bases, leaving 9 bases not matched to a gene.

The chain joins TRBV5-5 to TRBJ1-2; 9 bases align to TRBD1. Germline V gene sequence: CDR1 SGHKS, CDR2 YYEKEE (reference sequence). The CDR3 sequence is 18 residues long. J was trimmed by 2 bases and V by 1 base; bases with no gene match: 12. The CDR3 protein is CASSLRSSGQGSNYGYTF. The CDR3 DNA sequence: TGTGCCAGCAGCTTGAGGTCTTCGGGACAGGGTTCGAACTATGGCTACACCTTC.

This rearrangement joins TRBV12-3 or TRBV12-4 to TRBJ1-5, with D hard to call. The CDR3 runs 12 residues. V was cut by 6 bases and J by 4 bases, with 7 bases left in between. DNA for the CDR3: TGTGCCAGCAGGACGACGAATCAGCCCCAGCATTTT. It translates to CASRTTNQPQHF.

In this sample, this clonotype turned up a few times. This sequence joins TRBV4-1 and TRBJ2-7, with 7 bases identical to TRBD1. The CDR3 covers 15 residues. With 4 bases clipped from V and 4 bases from J, the junction kept 10 bases outside the gene matches. Germline V gene lookup returns CDR1 MGHRA and CDR2 YSYEKL. CDR3 region: CASSRPGRQGYEQYF. The CDR3 nucleotides read TGCGCCAGCAGCCGACCGGGACGACAGGGATACGAGCAGTACTTC.

The rearrangement links TRBV14 to TRBJ2-1, with D unresolved. The germline V and J ends were trimmed by 0 bases and 7 bases, with 13 bases remaining between them. There are 15 residues in the CDR3. Germline V gene data show CDR1 as SGHDN and CDR2 as FVKESK. The CDR3 protein is CASSQESGLGNEQFF. The CDR3 region has the DNA TGTGCCAGCAGCCAAGAGTCCGGGTTGGGGAATGAGCAGTTCTTC.

This chain links TRBV6-2 or TRBV6-3 with TRBJ2-4; TRBD2 aligns across 15 bases. Germline values: CDR1 MNHEY, CDR2 SVGEGT. This CDR3 spans 16 amino acids. V trimming: 5 bases; J trimming: 8 bases; junction bases outside the gene matches: 7. The CDR3 reads CASSTRTSGGADIQYF. CDR3 in DNA: TGTGCCAGCAGTACCCGGACTAGCGGGGGGGCGGACATTCAGTACTTC.

This chain connects TRBV20-1 to TRBJ1-5, with D maybe TRBD1 (5 bases). CDR3 length: 13 residues. The germline V and J ends were trimmed by 5 bases and 7 bases, with 15 bases remaining between them. In germline, CDR1 is DFQATT, CDR2 SNEGSKA (reference sequence). CDR3 in amino acids: CSAQELGEQPQHF. CDR3 nucleotide sequence: TGCAGTGCTCAAGAGCTAGGGGAACAGCCCCAGCATTTT.

CDR3 nucleotides: TGTGCCAGCAGCTTACGGGGGGGGGAGTATTACTCCTACAATGAGCAGTTCTTC. Translated: CASSLRGGEYYSYNEQFF. V and J are TRBV7-2 and TRBJ2-1; 8 nucleotides agree with TRBD2. This CDR3 region has 18 residues. CDR1 and CDR2 (germline): SGHTA, FQGNSA. V dropped 2 bases and J dropped 0; count of bases not matched to a gene: 9.

J is TRBJ2-1 and V is TRBV6-5; D perhaps matches TRBD2 (7 bases). CDR1 and CDR2 (germline): MNHEY, SVGAGI. V dropped 2 bases and J dropped 2 bases, with 13 bases sitting between them. This CDR3 spans 16 amino acids. The CDR3 region is CASSYGGGAPYNEQFF. CDR3 DNA: TGTGCCAGCAGTTACGGGGGGGGGGCTCCCTACAATGAGCAGTTCTTC.

The chain employs TRBV6-6 and TRBJ2-1; D is unclear. V was clipped by 2 bases and J by 4 bases, with 12 bases between them. Germline lookup yields CDR1 MNHNY and CDR2 SVGAGI (reference sequence). The CDR3 consists of 15 residues. CDR3 amino acids: CASSYGQNPYNEQFF. CDR3 nucleotides: TGTGCCAGCAGTTACGGCCAAAACCCATACAATGAGCAGTTCTTC.

V gene TRBV10-3 combines with J gene TRBJ2-1; 10 nucleotides agree with TRBD1. Germline loops: CDR1 ENHRY, CDR2 SYGVKD. There are 13 residues in the CDR3. The J segment lost 7 bases and the V segment lost 6 bases, leaving 3 bases of the junction unmatched. The CDR3 loop reads CAIRRTGGNEQFF. In DNA, the CDR3 is TGTGCCATCAGGAGGACAGGGGGGAATGAGCAGTTCTTC.

The chain combines TRBV12-3 or TRBV12-4 with TRBJ2-5; D unresolved. Trimming pared 0 bases from V and 5 bases from J, leaving 7 bases between. The CDR3 is 13 amino acids. The chain's CDR3 is CASSLAALETQYF. In nucleotides, the CDR3 is TGTGCCAGCAGTTTAGCCGCTCTCGAGACCCAGTACTTC.

In nucleotides, the CDR3 is TGTGCCAGCAGCGATCCGACCCCCCAGTACTTC. Residues: CASSDPTPQYF. The chain couples TRBV7-2 to TRBJ2-5; D not certain. V lost 5 bases and J 9 bases, leaving 10 bases between the germline ends. There are 11 residues in the CDR3. Germline V gene data show CDR1 as SGHTA and CDR2 as FQGNSA.

The sample holds a few counts of this clonotype. J is TRBJ2-1 and V is TRBV20-1; a possible D gene is TRBD2 (5 bases). The CDR3 totals 14 residues. The V end lost 3 bases, the J end lost 2 bases, and 11 bases lay between the germline ends. Germline-derived CDR1 and CDR2 are DFQATT and SNEGSKA (reference sequence). This chain's CDR3 is CSASSSSTYNEQFF. CDR3 DNA sequence: TGCAGTGCTAGTAGTTCTAGCACCTACAATGAGCAGTTCTTC.

This clonotype appeared many times. The J gene is TRBJ2-7, the V gene TRBV6-2 or TRBV6-3, with TRBD2 matching 9 bases. Trimming cost V 7 bases and J 0 bases; bases outside gene matches: 1. Germline CDR1 reads MNHEY; CDR2 reads SVGEGT. The CDR3 loop spans 13 amino acids. The DNA for the CDR3 is TGTGCCAGCAAGCGGGGGGACTCCTACGAGCAGTACTTC. It yields the protein CASKRGDSYEQYF.

The rearrangement uses TRBV19 and TRBJ2-7; weak D call: TRBD1 (5 bases). The germline V and J ends were trimmed by 4 bases and 2 bases, with 15 bases remaining between them. This CDR3 has 15 amino acids. Germline V CDR1 and CDR2: LNHDA, SQIVND (reference sequence). The DNA of the CDR3 is TGTGCCAGTAGTACATGGACATCCGGAACCTACGAGCAGTACTTC. It yields the protein CASSTWTSGTYEQYF.

The rearrangement joins TRBV20-1 to TRBJ1-5; the match to TRBD1 covers 7 bases. Germline trimming cut 5 bases from V and 4 bases from J; bases unmatched to any gene: 8. This CDR3 has 14 residues. Per germline, CDR1 DFQATT and CDR2 SNEGSKA (reference sequence). CDR3 nucleotides: TGCAGTGCTGGTCGTGAGGGGGCGAATCAGCCCCAGCATTTT. Translating gives CSAGREGANQPQHF.

This clonotype occurred once. The gene calls are TRBV20-1 and TRBJ1-5, with 9 bases that match TRBD1. V lost 6 bases to trimming and J lost 2 bases; unmatched junction nucleotides: 14. The CDR3 runs to 17 residues. CDR1 DFQATT and CDR2 SNEGSKA come from the germline V gene (reference sequence). The CDR3 sequence: CSAGPGTGIYGNQPQHF. The CDR3 DNA sequence: TGCAGTGCAGGACCCGGGACAGGGATCTATGGCAATCAGCCCCAGCATTTT.

This clonotype was recorded a few times. The chain links TRBV20-1 to TRBJ1-5; no definite D call. CDR1 and CDR2 from the germline V gene are DFQATT and SNEGSKA (reference sequence). The CDR3 sequence is 12 residues long. The V end was cut by 7 bases, the J end by 3 bases, with 10 bases between. CDR3 in amino acids: CSVPEINQPQHF. The CDR3 coding sequence is TGCAGTGTCCCAGAGATCAATCAGCCCCAGCATTTT.

This clonotype has a handful of counts. The V and J genes are TRBV28 and TRBJ2-5, with 11 bases that match TRBD1. The CDR3 covers 15 residues. The ends lost 7 bases at V and 4 bases at J; junction bases unmatched: 8. CDR1 is MDHEN, CDR2 SYDVKM, per germline. This CDR3 is CASKPPGTGGETQYF. In nucleotides, the CDR3 is TGTGCCAGCAAACCCCCCGGGACAGGGGGAGAGACCCAGTACTTC.

J is TRBJ2-1 and V is TRBV29-1; D might be TRBD1 (6 bases). The CDR3 is 14 amino acids. Trimming took 5 bases from V and 0 from J, leaving 11 bases between them. The germline V gene encodes CDR1 SQVTM and CDR2 ANQGSEA. The CDR3 reads CSVQGGSSYNEQFF. The CDR3 bases are TGCAGCGTTCAAGGGGGAAGCTCCTACAATGAGCAGTTCTTC.

The chain joins TRBV2 to TRBJ2-5; tentatively, D is TRBD1 (6 bases). V was pared by 9 bases and J by 0 bases, with 8 bases between. This CDR3 contains 12 residues. The germline CDR1 and CDR2 sequences are SNHLY and FYNNEI. The CDR3 DNA follows: TGTGCCAGAACAGGGAACCAAGAGACCCAGTACTTC. Its protein product is CARTGNQETQYF.

The chain has TRBV7-2 and TRBJ2-1, with D possibly TRBD2 on 6 matching bases. The CDR3 is 15 amino acids. Germline V CDR1 and CDR2: SGHTA, FQGNSA. Trimming cost V 2 bases and J 10 bases, with 18 bases left between them. The CDR3 coding sequence is TGTGCCAGCAGCTTAAGTGGGGGGAATCCTAGGGAGCAGTTCTTC. Its translation is CASSLSGGNPREQFF.

The chain is built from TRBV9 and TRBJ2-3; perhaps TRBD2 as D (6 bases). V was pared by 4 bases and J by 1 base, with 13 bases between. Germline-derived CDR1 and CDR2 are SGDLS and YYNGEE. The CDR3 sequence is 15 residues long. CDR3: CASSLILARTDTQYF. The CDR3 DNA reads as TGTGCCAGCAGCCTCATTCTAGCGCGCACAGATACGCAGTATTTT.